The 24 T cell receptor beta chains given below trace back to one sample, sequenced in a study of tumor and adjacent non-tumor tissue in lung cancer. No cell sorting was done before RNA was extracted from the tissue. More than 3 cm separated this lung sample from the edge of the tumor. The library came from three nested PCR rounds adapted from ARM-PCR protocols. Using its own MiXCR run on the multiplex PCR reads, TCRdb lists one record per CDR3 protein. The table shows about 43,000 distinct CDR3 sequences, with roughly 60% occurring only once. Specimen: distant non-tumor lung tissue. The receptors stem from a man between 50 and 59 years old with non-small cell lung cancer.

For this clonotype: Likely a read error: the CDR3 ends without its conserved phenylalanine or tryptophan. The rearrangement uses TRBV6-6 and TRBJ2-1; D gene unclear. V was pared by 0 bases and J by 9 bases, with 15 bases between. The CDR3 extends over 15 amino acids. CDR1 is MNHNY and CDR2 is SVGAGI in the germline V gene (reference sequence). CDR3 nucleotide sequence: TGTGCCAGCAGTTACTCCCCTCTGGCCTTGGCTGAGCAGTTCTCC. It is translated as CASSYSPLALAEQFS.

Note on this clonotype: At one end the junction does not follow the germline gene, possibly because of a read error. This chain links TRBV11-2 with TRBJ2-2, with a weak D call TRBD2 (5 bases). The germline gives CDR1 SGHAT, CDR2 FQNNGV. The CDR3 loop spans 14 amino acids. The CDR3 region is CASSSQANIGELFF. In DNA form, the CDR3 reads TGTGCCAGCAGCTCCCAGGCGAACATCGGGGAGCTATTTTTT.

This clonotype was picked up many times. This chain uses TRBV30 with TRBJ2-3, with 8 bases aligning to TRBD2. V dropped 1 base and J dropped 2; count of bases not matched to a gene: 5. Germline V gene sequence: CDR1 GTSNPN, CDR2 SVGIG (reference sequence). The CDR3 sequence is 15 residues long. For the CDR3, the DNA is TGTGCCTGGAGTGAGTTAGCGGGATACACAGATACGCAGTATTTT. Its protein product is CAWSELAGYTDTQYF.

This clonotype was seen only a few times. This chain connects TRBV5-1 to TRBJ2-1, with a tentative D call TRBD2 (6 bases). V lost 4 bases and J 9 bases, leaving 14 bases between the germline ends. CDR1 SGHRS and CDR2 YFSETQ come from the germline V gene. The CDR3 extends over 13 amino acids. CDR3 bases: TGCGCCAGCAGCGCGGACTATTATTCTGAGCAGTTCTTC. Encoded protein: CASSADYYSEQFF.

This clonotype is a singleton in its sample. Lacking the conserved final phenylalanine or tryptophan, this CDR3 likely reflects a read error. The chain is built from TRBV29-1 and TRBJ2-5, with TRBD2 as a possible D gene (5 bases). This CDR3 has 12 residues. In germline, CDR1 is SQVTM, CDR2 ANQGSEA. The CDR3 nucleotides read TGTAGCGTTGGACTGATTCAAGAGACCCAGTACTAC. It encodes CSVGLIQETQYY.

This clonotype showed up just once. The germline gene is not matched at one end of the junction; a read error may be the cause. This chain connects TRBV2 to TRBJ1-2; 7 positions match TRBD1. Germline-derived CDR1 and CDR2 are SNHLY and FYNNEI. This CDR3 spans 14 amino acids. DNA of the CDR3: TGTACCAGCAAAGGGGGGACAGCCTCCTATGGCTACACCTTC. This sequence encodes CTSKGGTASYGYTF.

This clonotype was recorded at least ten times. The J gene is TRBJ2-5, the V gene TRBV5-4, with TRBD1 as a possible D gene (6 bases). CDR1 and CDR2 from the germline V gene are SGHNT and YYREEE (reference sequence). CDR3 length equals 15 residues. The V and J ends lost 0 bases and 5 bases respectively, with 14 bases between them. The CDR3 region has the DNA TGTGCCAGCAGCTTGGCCCAGGGGCCCTCGGAGACCCAGTACTTC. Amino acids: CASSLAQGPSETQYF.

To note about this clonotype: Germline and junction disagree at one end, which may indicate a read error. The chain has TRBV11-2 and TRBJ2-7; D perhaps matches TRBD2 (5 bases). CDR1 SGHAT and CDR2 FQNNGV come from the germline V gene. The CDR3 has 16 amino acids. This CDR3 is CARSPDPGSFSYERSF. DNA for the CDR3: TGTGCCAGGAGCCCAGACCCCGGGTCCTTCTCCTACGAGCGGTCCTTC. Filled out from reference TRBV11-2 and TRBJ2-7, the complete variable domain reads EAGVAQSPRYKIIEKRQSVAFWCNPISGHATLYWYQQILGQGPKLLIQFQNNGVVDDSQLPKDRFSAERLKGVDSTLKIQPAKLEDSAVYLCARSPDPGSFSYERSFGPGTRLTVT.

As for this clonotype: Germline and junction disagree at one end, which may indicate a read error. The chain's CDR3 is CVSSPRSYEQYF. In DNA, the CDR3 is TGTGTGAGCAGTCCCCGATCCTACGAACAGTACTTC. This chain joins TRBV6-1 and TRBJ2-7; D unclear. There are 12 residues in the CDR3. The germline V gene has CDR1 MNHNS and CDR2 SASEGT.

On this clonotype: Without the conserved terminal phenylalanine or tryptophan, this CDR3 likely stems from a read error. This chain joins TRBV6-6 and TRBJ2-5; 7 bases map to TRBD2. Germline V gene data show CDR1 as MNHNY and CDR2 as SVGAGI (reference sequence). The CDR3 has 13 amino acids. The CDR3, as DNA: TGTGTCAGCAGTTGGGACTATCAAGAGACCCAGTACATC. Amino acids: CVSSWDYQETQYI.

As concerns this clonotype: A much more abundant neighbour one base away suggests this may be a read error. The CDR3 reads CAWSAQESQPQHF. The DNA for the CDR3 is TGTGCCTGGAGTGCACAGGAGAGTCAGCCCCAGCATTTT. The chain couples TRBV30 to TRBJ1-5; TRBD1 might be the D (5 bases). With 1 base removed from V and 6 bases from J, the gap between germline ends came to 10 bases. The length of the CDR3 is 13 residues. Germline V gene lookup returns CDR1 GTSNPN and CDR2 SVGIG (reference sequence).

In nucleotides, the CDR3 is TGTGCCAGTCCTAGATCCTACGAGCAGTACTTC. Residues: CASPRSYEQYF. V usage is TRBV6-1 and J usage is TRBJ2-7, with no clear D. V lost 9 bases, J lost 1 base, and 7 bases lay in between. There are 11 residues in the CDR3. The germline gives CDR1 MNHNS, CDR2 SASEGT.

On this clonotype: A junction boundary mismatches the germline segment, possibly from a read error. This chain joins TRBV6-5 and TRBJ2-3; D perhaps matches TRBD2 (7 bases). The CDR3 is made up of 17 amino acids. Germline CDR1 reads MNHEY; CDR2 reads SVGAGI. The CDR3 sequence is CASSRSWGGLGTDTQYF. Written as DNA, the CDR3 is TGTGCCAGCAGCCGTAGTTGGGGGGGCCTCGGCACGGATACGCAGTATTTT.

Turning to this clonotype: No conserved phenylalanine or tryptophan is present at the end of the CDR3, so a read error is the likely explanation. The DNA is left out, because the CDR3 cannot be placed on it with certainty; the CDR3 is given as TCRdb lists it. V is TRBV6-1 and J is TRBJ2-7; TRBD2, the table's D call, lacks a check against the DNA. The length of the CDR3 is 15 amino acids, counting both ends. Germline CDR1 is MNHNS and CDR2 is SASEGT. The CDR3 sequence is CASIGTSGGKYEEYI.

Remarks on this clonotype: Given a much more abundant clone one base away, this may be a read error. The chain employs TRBV7-9 and TRBJ1-4, with TRBD1 matching 8 bases. Looked up from germline, CDR1 is SEHNR and CDR2 is FQNEAQ (reference sequence). This CDR3 is built from 14 residues. The CDR3 reads CASNLAQGAEKLFF. As DNA, the CDR3 is TGTGCCAGCAACTTAGCGCAGGGGGCTGAAAAACTGTTTTTT.

With regard to this clonotype: The junction departs from the called germline gene at one end, perhaps through a read error. The V and J genes are TRBV28 and TRBJ2-7, with a tentative D call TRBD2 (7 bases). The CDR3 sequence is 14 residues long. CDR1 and CDR2 (germline): MDHEN, SYDVKM. CDR3 residues: CSSSLGGPSYEQYF. CDR3 sequence (DNA): TGTTCCAGTAGTTTGGGGGGGCCGTCCTACGAGCAGTACTTC.

On this clonotype itself: As the CDR3 is not closed by the conserved phenylalanine or tryptophan, this likely results from a read error. The chain joins TRBV5-6 to TRBJ1-2; the D is unclear. CDR1 and CDR2 from the germline V gene are SGHDT and YYEEEE. V was shortened by 2 bases and J by 7 bases, with 12 bases between the two germline ends. The CDR3 runs to 13 residues. The CDR3 nucleotides read TGTGCCAGCAGCTTACGGGAGATCTGTGGCTACACCTCC. Translating it yields CASSLREICGYTS.

Points on this clonotype: A much larger clone lies a single base off, so this may be a read error. The chain joins TRBV5-4 to TRBJ2-5; D is perhaps TRBD2 (6 bases). Germline-derived CDR1 and CDR2 are SGHNT and YYREEE (reference sequence). The CDR3 spans 14 residues. CDR3 residues: CASRAFGEVEIQYF. CDR3 bases: TGTGCCAGCAGAGCCTTCGGGGAGGTAGAGATCCAGTACTTC.

This clonotype was seen many times. The rearrangement joins TRBV5-1 to TRBJ2-2, with no clear D. Deletions cut 0 bases from V and 3 bases from J, with 15 bases between. This CDR3 contains 17 residues. Germline V lookup: CDR1 SGHRS, CDR2 YFSETQ. The CDR3 spells CASSLELVGYDTGELFF. The CDR3 DNA is TGCGCCAGCAGCTTGGAATTGGTAGGGTATGACACCGGGGAGCTGTTTTTT.

The genes are TRBV7-9 and TRBJ1-4; 11 bases are a match to TRBD1. The CDR3 spans 14 residues. Trimming removed 6 bases from V and 7 bases from J; junction bases left unmatched: 4. The V gene's germline CDR1 is SEHNR and CDR2 FQNEAQ (reference sequence). The CDR3 loop is CASRSGQGAEKLFF. For the CDR3, the DNA is TGTGCCAGCAGAAGTGGACAGGGGGCTGAAAAACTGTTTTTT.

In regard to this clonotype: The CDR3 ends on some other residue instead of the conserved phenylalanine or tryptophan, so this is likely a read error. This rearrangement joins TRBV10-3 to TRBJ2-3, with TRBD2 matching over 12 bases. The CDR3 spans 17 residues. Germline V CDR1 and CDR2: ENHRY, SYGVKD. Here the CDR3 reads CAVSEASGGASTDTQYL. The CDR3 nucleotides are TGTGCCGTCAGTGAGGCTAGCGGGGGGGCTAGCACAGATACGCAGTATTTA.

This clonotype was observed a few times. This chain joins TRBV28 and TRBJ2-1; 8 bases are shared with TRBD2. This CDR3 contains 16 residues. V lost 8 bases and J lost 0; bases outside the gene matches: 9. Germline values: CDR1 MDHEN, CDR2 SYDVKM. CDR3 protein: CASVGSREASYNEQFF. DNA for the CDR3: TGTGCCAGCGTCGGCTCGCGGGAGGCCTCCTACAATGAGCAGTTCTTC.

The sample holds a few counts of this clonotype. The chain has TRBV5-1 and TRBJ2-2, with 7 bases identical to TRBD1. The ends lost 4 bases at V and 5 bases at J; junction bases unmatched: 8. The CDR3 has 15 amino acids. Per germline, CDR1 SGHRS and CDR2 YFSETQ. CDR3 coding DNA: TGCGCCAGCAGCCGACAGGGAAGGGATACCGGGGAGCTGTTTTTT. This translates into CASSRQGRDTGELFF.

The sample holds one count of this clonotype. This may come from a read error, since a much larger clone is one base off. The chain is built from TRBV13 and TRBJ2-1, with a weak D call TRBD2 (6 bases). CDR1 and CDR2 (germline): PRHDT, FYEKMQ (reference sequence). The CDR3 consists of 18 residues. CDR3 amino acids: CASSRPPTSLGSCNEQFF. DNA for the CDR3: TGTGCCAGCAGCCGCCCTCCAACTAGCCTCGGCTCCTGCAATGAGCAGTTCTTC.